These T cell receptor beta chains were read from a single sample in a study of blood T cells in healthy people across ages. TCRdb re-called the 5' RACE reads with MiXCR, one entry per CDR3 protein. Among approximately 600,000 distinct CDR3 sequences listed, under 70% were seen once. Material: blood. The receptor set was obtained from a man in his fifties or sixties in good health. Both conserved end residues are part of each CDR3. D genes are given only for firm matches. The size of a clone is reported for some rows only, either as once, few or many, or as a class for expanded clones.

j_call v_call cdr3_length clone_size d_call cdr3_nt cdr3_aa
TRBJ2-1 TRBV20-1 13 . TRBD1 TGCAGTGTTCCCGGGACAGGGGGTTATGAGCAGTTCTTC CSVPGTGGYEQFF
TRBJ2-3 TRBV5-1 14 few . TGCGCCAGCAGCTTGGGCCGGCCAACAGATACGCAGTATTTT CASSLGRPTDTQYF
TRBJ2-3 TRBV6-6 13 . . TGTGCCAGCCAAATGGGGGGTGGAGATACGCAGTATTTT CASQMGGGDTQYF
TRBJ2-1 TRBV28 10 few . TGTGCCAGCAGAAGTAATGAGCAGTTCTTC CASRSNEQFF
TRBJ1-5 TRBV5-5 16 . . TGTGCCAGCAGCTTGGGAAGAGGCGGAATCAATCAGCCCCAGCATTTT CASSLGRGGINQPQHF
TRBJ2-5 TRBV10-3 15 . . TGTGCCATCAGTGACGGGCAGGGGATCCCAGAGACCCAGTACTTC CAISDGQGIPETQYF
TRBJ1-1 TRBV27 14 . TRBD1 TGTGCCAGCAGTGGGGACAGCTTTGGCACTGAAGCTTTCTTT CASSGDSFGTEAFF
TRBJ1-1 TRBV12-3/TRBV12-4 14 . TRBD1 TGTGCCAGCAGTGTCTTCGACAGGGACACTGAAGCTTTCTTT CASSVFDRDTEAFF
TRBJ2-3 TRBV5-6 15 once TRBD1 TGTGCCAGCAGCTTCCGGGACAGGCTGCCAGATACGCAGTATTTT CASSFRDRLPDTQYF
TRBJ1-4 TRBV20-1 13 few . TGCAGTGCTCTGACAGGACTAAATGAAAAACTGTTTTTT CSALTGLNEKLFF
TRBJ2-1 TRBV3-1 12 . . TGTGCCAGCAGCCAAGATGTGTATGAGCAGTTCTTC CASSQDVYEQFF
TRBJ2-3 TRBV20-1 12 few . TGCAGTGCTGAGACTGGCACAGATACGCAGTATTTT CSAETGTDTQYF
TRBJ2-7 TRBV15 19 few TRBD2 TGTGCCACCAGCACCTTCCGGGGGACTCTAGCGGGGTACTCCTACGAGCAGTACTTC CATSTFRGTLAGYSYEQYF
TRBJ1-4 TRBV6-5 15 . TRBD1 TGTGCCAGCAGTTACCAGGGACAGCCGAATGAAAAACTGTTTTTT CASSYQGQPNEKLFF
TRBJ2-5 TRBV7-2 16 . TRBD1 TGTGCCAGCAGCCAGGGGGCGGGGCCGTACCAAGAGACCCAGTACTTC CASSQGAGPYQETQYF
TRBJ2-4 TRBV29-1 13 . TRBD2 TGCAGCGTCCGGACTAGCGGGGAGGGCATTCAGTACTTC CSVRTSGEGIQYF
TRBJ1-1 TRBV5-5 14 . TRBD1 TGTGCCAGCAGCTGGACAGGGGGCGAGACTGAAGCTTTCTTT CASSWTGGETEAFF
TRBJ2-1 TRBV4-1 16 once . TGCGCCAGCAGCCAAGATCCACAGGGATCATTCAATGAGCAGTTCTTC CASSQDPQGSFNEQFF
TRBJ2-1 TRBV12-3/TRBV12-4 15 . TRBD2 TGTGCCAGCAGTTTGACCAGCGGGGGGGCCTTCGAGCAGTTCTTC CASSLTSGGAFEQFF
TRBJ2-2 TRBV6-1 14 once . TGTGCCAGCAGCTTGGGTCTACGGGGCGGGGAGCTGTTTTTT CASSLGLRGGELFF
TRBJ2-1 TRBV3-1 16 . TRBD1 TGTGCCAGCAGCCATCCGGGACAGGGACCCTACAATGAGCAGTTCTTC CASSHPGQGPYNEQFF
TRBJ1-2 TRBV7-9 13 . . TGTGCCAGCAGCTTTACCGCAGCCCATGGCTACATCTTC CASSFTAAHGYIF
TRBJ2-3 TRBV4-2 16 . . TGTGCCAGCAGCCAAGAGGGGCAAGGGGGGTTAGATACGCAGTATTTT CASSQEGQGGLDTQYF
TRBJ2-7 TRBV29-1 11 few . TGCAGCGTTGGGATCTCCTACGAGCAGTACTTC CSVGISYEQYF